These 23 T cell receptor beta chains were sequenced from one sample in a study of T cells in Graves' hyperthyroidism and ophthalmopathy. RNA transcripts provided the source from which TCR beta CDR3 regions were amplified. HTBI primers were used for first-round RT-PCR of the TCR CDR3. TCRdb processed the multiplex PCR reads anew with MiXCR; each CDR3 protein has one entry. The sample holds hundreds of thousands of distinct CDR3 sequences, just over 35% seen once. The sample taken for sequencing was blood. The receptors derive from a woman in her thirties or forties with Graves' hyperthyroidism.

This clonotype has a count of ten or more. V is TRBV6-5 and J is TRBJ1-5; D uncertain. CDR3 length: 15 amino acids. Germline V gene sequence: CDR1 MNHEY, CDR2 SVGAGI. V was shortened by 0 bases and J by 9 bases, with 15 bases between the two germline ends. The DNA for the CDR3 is TGTGCCAGCAGTTACTCAGCGACGGCTGATCGGCCCCAGCATTTT. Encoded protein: CASSYSATADRPQHF.

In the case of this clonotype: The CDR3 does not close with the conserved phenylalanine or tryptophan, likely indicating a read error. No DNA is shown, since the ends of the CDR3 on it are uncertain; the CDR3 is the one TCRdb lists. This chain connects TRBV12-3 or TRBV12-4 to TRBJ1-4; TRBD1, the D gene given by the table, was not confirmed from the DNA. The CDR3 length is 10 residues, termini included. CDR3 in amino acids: CASSLGQGVI.

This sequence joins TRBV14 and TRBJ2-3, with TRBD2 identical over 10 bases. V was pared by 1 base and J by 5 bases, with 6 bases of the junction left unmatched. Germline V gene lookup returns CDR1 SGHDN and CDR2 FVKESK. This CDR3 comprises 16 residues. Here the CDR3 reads CASSQAASGSQDTQYF. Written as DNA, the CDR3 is TGTGCCAGCAGCCAAGCGGCTAGCGGGAGTCAAGATACGCAGTATTTT.

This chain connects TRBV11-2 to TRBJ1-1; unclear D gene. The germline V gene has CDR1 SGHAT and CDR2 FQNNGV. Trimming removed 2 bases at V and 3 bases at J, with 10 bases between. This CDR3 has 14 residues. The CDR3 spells CASSLREGDTEAFF. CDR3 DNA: TGTGCCAGCAGCTTACGGGAGGGTGACACTGAAGCTTTCTTT.

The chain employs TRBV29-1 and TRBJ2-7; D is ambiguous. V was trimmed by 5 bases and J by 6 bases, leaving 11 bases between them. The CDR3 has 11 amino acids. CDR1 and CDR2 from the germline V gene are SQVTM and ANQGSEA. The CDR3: CSVHDKGEQYF. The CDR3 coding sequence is TGCAGCGTTCACGACAAAGGCGAGCAGTACTTC.

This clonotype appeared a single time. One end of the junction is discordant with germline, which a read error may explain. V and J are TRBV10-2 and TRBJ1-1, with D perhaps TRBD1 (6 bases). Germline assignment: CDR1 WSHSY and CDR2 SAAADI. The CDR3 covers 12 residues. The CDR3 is CASSPRGTKAFF. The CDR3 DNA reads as TGTGCCAGCAGCCCCAGGGGTACTAAAGCTTTCTTT.

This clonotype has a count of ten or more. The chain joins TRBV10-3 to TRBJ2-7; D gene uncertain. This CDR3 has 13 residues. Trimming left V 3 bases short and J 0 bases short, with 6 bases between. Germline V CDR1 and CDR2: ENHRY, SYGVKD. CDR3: CAISDTNSYEQYF. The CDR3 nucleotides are TGTGCCATCAGTGACACTAACTCCTACGAGCAGTACTTC.

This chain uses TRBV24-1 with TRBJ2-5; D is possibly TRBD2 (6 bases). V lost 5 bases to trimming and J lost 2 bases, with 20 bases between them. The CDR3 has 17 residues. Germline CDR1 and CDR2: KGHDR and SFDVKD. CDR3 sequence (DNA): TGTGCCACCAGTGCTAGAAGACCGGGACTGACTCAAGAGACCCAGTACTTC. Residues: CATSARRPGLTQETQYF.

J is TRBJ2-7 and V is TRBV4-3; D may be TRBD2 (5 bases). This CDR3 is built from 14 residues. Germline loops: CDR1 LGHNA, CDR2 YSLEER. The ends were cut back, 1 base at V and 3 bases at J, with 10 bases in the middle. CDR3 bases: TGCGCCAGCAGCCAAGCACTAGAGGGCTACGAGCAGTACTTC. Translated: CASSQALEGYEQYF.

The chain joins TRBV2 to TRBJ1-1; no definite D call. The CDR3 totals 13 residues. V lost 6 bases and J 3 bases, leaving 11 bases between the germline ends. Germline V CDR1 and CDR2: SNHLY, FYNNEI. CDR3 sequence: CASRKTWDTEAFF. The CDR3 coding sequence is TGTGCCAGCAGGAAGACATGGGACACTGAAGCTTTCTTT.

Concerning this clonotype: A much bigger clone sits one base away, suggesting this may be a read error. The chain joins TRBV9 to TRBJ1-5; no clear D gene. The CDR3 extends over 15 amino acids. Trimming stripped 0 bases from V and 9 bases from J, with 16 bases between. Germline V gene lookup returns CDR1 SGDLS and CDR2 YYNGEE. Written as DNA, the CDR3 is TGTGCCAGCAGCGTAGATGCAGCCGGTGGACGGCCCCAGCATTTT. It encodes CASSVDAAGGRPQHF. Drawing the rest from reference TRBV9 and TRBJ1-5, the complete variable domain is DSGVTQTPKHLITATGQRVTLRCSPRSGDLSVYWYQQSLDQGLQFLIQYYNGEERAKGNILERFSAQQFPDLHSELNLSSLELGDSALYFCASSVDAAGGRPQHFGDGTRLSIL.

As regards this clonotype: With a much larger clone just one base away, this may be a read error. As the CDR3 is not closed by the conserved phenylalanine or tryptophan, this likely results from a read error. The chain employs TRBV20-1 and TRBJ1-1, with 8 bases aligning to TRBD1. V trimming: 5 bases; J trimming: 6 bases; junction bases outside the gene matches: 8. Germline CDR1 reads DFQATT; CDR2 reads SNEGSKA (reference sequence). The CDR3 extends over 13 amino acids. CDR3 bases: TGCAGTGCTGAACAAGACAGGGGTCCTGAAGCTTTCCTT. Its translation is CSAEQDRGPEAFL.

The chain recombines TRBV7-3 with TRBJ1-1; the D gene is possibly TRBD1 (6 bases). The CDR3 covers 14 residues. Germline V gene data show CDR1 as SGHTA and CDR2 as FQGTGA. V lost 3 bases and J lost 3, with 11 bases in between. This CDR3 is CASSFYRAHTEAFF. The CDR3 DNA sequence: TGTGCCAGCAGCTTCTACAGGGCCCACACTGAAGCTTTCTTT.

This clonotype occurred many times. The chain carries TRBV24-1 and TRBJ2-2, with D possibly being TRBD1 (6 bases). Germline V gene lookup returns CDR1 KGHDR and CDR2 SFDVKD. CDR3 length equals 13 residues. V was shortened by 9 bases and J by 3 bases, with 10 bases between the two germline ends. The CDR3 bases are TGTGCCACCGAGGGACATCACACCGGGGAGCTGTTTTTT. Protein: CATEGHHTGELFF.

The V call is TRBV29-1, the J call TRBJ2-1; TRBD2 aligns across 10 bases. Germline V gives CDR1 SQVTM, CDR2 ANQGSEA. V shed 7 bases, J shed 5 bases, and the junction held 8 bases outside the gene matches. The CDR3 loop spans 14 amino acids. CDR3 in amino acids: CSASGTSAHNEQFF. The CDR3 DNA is TGCAGCGCATCCGGGACTAGCGCCCACAATGAGCAGTTCTTC.

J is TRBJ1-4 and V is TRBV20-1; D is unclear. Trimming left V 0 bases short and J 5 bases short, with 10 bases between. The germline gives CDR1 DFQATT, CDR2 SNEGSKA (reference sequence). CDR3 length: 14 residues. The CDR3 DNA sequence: TGCAGTGCTAGAGACCCACAGAAGAATGAAAAACTGTTTTTT. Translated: CSARDPQKNEKLFF.

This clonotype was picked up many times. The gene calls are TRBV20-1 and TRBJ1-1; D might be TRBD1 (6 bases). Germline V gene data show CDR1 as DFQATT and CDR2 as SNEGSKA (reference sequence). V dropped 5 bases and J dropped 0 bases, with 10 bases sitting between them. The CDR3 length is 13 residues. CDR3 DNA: TGCAGTGCTGGAGGACAGCTGAACACTGAAGCTTTCTTT. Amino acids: CSAGGQLNTEAFF.

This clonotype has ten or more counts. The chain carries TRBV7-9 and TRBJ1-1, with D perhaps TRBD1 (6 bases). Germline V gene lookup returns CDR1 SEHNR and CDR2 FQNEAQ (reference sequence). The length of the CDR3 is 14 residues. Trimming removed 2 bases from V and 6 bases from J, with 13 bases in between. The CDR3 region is CASSLMDSVAEAFF. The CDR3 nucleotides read TGTGCCAGCAGCTTAATGGACAGTGTCGCTGAAGCTTTCTTT.

The CDR3 DNA is TGCAGTGCTAGAGAAGGGTTAGCGGGCCACGAGCAGTACTTC. Its protein product is CSAREGLAGHEQYF. The rearrangement links TRBV20-1 to TRBJ2-7, with TRBD2 matching over 7 bases. The ends lost 0 bases at V and 5 bases at J; junction bases unmatched: 7. Per germline, CDR1 DFQATT and CDR2 SNEGSKA (reference sequence). This CDR3 is 14 amino acids long.

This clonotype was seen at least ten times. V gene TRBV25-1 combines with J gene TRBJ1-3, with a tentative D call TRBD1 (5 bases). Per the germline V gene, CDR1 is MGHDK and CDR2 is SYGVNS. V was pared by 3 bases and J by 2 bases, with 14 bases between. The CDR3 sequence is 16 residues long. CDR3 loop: CASSDGPRDAGNTIYF. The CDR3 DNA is TGTGCCAGCAGTGATGGCCCGCGGGACGCTGGAAACACCATATATTTT.

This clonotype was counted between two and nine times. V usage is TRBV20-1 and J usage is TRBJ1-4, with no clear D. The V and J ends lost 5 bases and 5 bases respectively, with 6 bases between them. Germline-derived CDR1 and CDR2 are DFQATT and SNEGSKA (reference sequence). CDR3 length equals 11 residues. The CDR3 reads CSALQNEKLFF. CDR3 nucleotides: TGCAGTGCTTTGCAGAATGAAAAACTGTTTTTT.

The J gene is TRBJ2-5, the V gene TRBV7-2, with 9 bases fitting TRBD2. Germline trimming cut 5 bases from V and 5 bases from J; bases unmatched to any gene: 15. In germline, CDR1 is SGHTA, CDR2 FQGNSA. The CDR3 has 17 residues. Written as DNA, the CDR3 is TGTGCCAGCAGCGCATCGACGAGGGCGGGGGGGCCGGAGACCCAGTACTTC. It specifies CASSASTRAGGPETQYF.

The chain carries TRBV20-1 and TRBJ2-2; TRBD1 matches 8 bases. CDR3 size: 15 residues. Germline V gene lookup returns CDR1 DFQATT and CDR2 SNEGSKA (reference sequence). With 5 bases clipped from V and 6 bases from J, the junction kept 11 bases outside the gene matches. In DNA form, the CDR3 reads TGCAGTGCTGTAAGGGGCAGGGGGCTCGCCGGGGAGCTGTTTTTT. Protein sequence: CSAVRGRGLAGELFF.